This passage covers 17 T cell receptor beta chains from one sample sequenced in a study of CD8+ T cells in alopecia areata. cDNA serving as the sequencing template came from extracted, reverse transcribed RNA. Some clones are missing from TCRdb's copy, which holds only in-frame ones; the method was immunoSEQ multiplex PCR. The profile covers 80,000 to 100,000 clones, with around 44% appearing a single time and 0.6% to 0.85% taken by the ten largest. Sequencing was done on a sample of CD4+ T cells sorted from blood. These TCRs come from a human donor with alopecia areata.

The chain is built from TRBV2 and TRBJ1-1; D not resolved. Germline V gene data show CDR1 as SNHLY and CDR2 as FYNNEI. The CDR3 length is 13 residues. Trimming removed 6 bases at V and 2 bases at J, with 10 bases between. Here the CDR3 DNA reads TGTGCCAGCAGGGTAAACCCTAACACTGAAGCTTTCTTT. Translated: CASRVNPNTEAFF. The full variable domain, its missing parts supplied by reference TRBV2 and TRBJ1-1, is EPEVTQTPSHQVTQMGQEVILRCVPISNHLYFYWYRQILGQKVEFLVSFYNNEISEKSEIFDDQFSVERPDGSNFTLKIRSTKLEDSAMYFCASRVNPNTEAFFGQGTRLTVV.

V usage is TRBV30 and J usage is TRBJ1-3; D remains ambiguous. CDR1 is GTSNPN, CDR2 SVGIG, per germline (reference sequence). The CDR3 is 12 residues long. The V end lost 4 bases, the J end lost 4 bases, and 8 bases lay between the germline ends. CDR3 nucleotides: TGTGCCTGGATCTCACAGGGAAACACCATATATTTT. It yields the protein CAWISQGNTIYF.

The genes are TRBV14 and TRBJ1-1; 7 bases agree with TRBD1. CDR1 and CDR2 (germline): SGHDN, FVKESK. The V and J ends lost 5 bases and 5 bases, in that order; junction bases with no gene match: 8. The CDR3 has 14 residues. The CDR3 here is CASSRTGVRTEAFF. CDR3 DNA sequence: TGTGCCAGCAGCAGAACAGGGGTACGGACTGAAGCTTTCTTT.

The CDR3: CASSQRTGAYEQYF. The DNA of the CDR3 is TGTGCCAGCAGCCAGAGGACAGGGGCTTACGAGCAGTACTTC. The chain combines TRBV14 with TRBJ2-7; TRBD1 matches at 9 bases. The V gene end was trimmed by 3 bases and the J gene end by 4 bases; junction bases not matched to a gene: 4. This CDR3 is built from 14 residues. Germline CDR1 is SGHDN and CDR2 is FVKESK.

V and J are TRBV29-1 and TRBJ2-1; D remains ambiguous. This CDR3 contains 14 residues. V was trimmed by 7 bases and J by 3 bases, leaving 16 bases between them. Germline V gene lookup returns CDR1 SQVTM and CDR2 ANQGSEA. CDR3 loop: CSAQAVQDYNEQFF. CDR3 nucleotides: TGCAGCGCTCAGGCAGTCCAAGACTACAATGAGCAGTTCTTC.

The chain recombines TRBV5-4 with TRBJ2-3; TRBD1 might be the D (6 bases). CDR1 is SGHNT, CDR2 YYREEE, per germline (reference sequence). V was clipped by 4 bases and J by 4 bases, with 19 bases between them. This CDR3 contains 16 residues. The CDR3 reads CASSPGQGYEADTQYF. CDR3 nucleotide sequence: TGTGCCAGCAGCCCTGGTCAGGGGTACGAAGCAGATACGCAGTATTTT.

V usage is TRBV27 and J usage is TRBJ2-2; a possible D gene is TRBD2 (8 bases). The CDR3 extends over 18 amino acids. Germline loops: CDR1 MNHEY, CDR2 SMNVEV (reference sequence). The V end was cut by 2 bases, the J end by 7 bases, with 23 bases between. The CDR3 is CASSLKFGRAGGNGELFF. As DNA, the CDR3 is TGTGCCAGCAGTTTAAAATTCGGGAGGGCAGGGGGGAACGGGGAGCTGTTTTTT.

The genes are TRBV5-6 and TRBJ2-3; D possibly uses TRBD1 or TRBD2 (5 bases each). Germline V gene data show CDR1 as SGHDT and CDR2 as YYEEEE. V was cut by 6 bases and J by 1 base, with 12 bases left in between. This CDR3 region has 14 residues. CDR3 DNA sequence: TGTGCCAGCATCGGGGACGGGGGCACAGATACGCAGTATTTT. Translating it yields CASIGDGGTDTQYF.

The rearrangement links TRBV5-6 to TRBJ1-1; no clear D. The CDR3 has 10 amino acids. The germline V gene has CDR1 SGHDT and CDR2 YYEEEE. The CDR3 here is CGMRRQEAFF. The CDR3 DNA reads as TGTGGAATGCGTCGGCAGGAAGCTTTCTTT.

This clone was counted between two and nine times. The same CDR3 arises from other DNA sequences in this sample as well. The chain combines TRBV29-1 with TRBJ2-4; tentatively, D is TRBD1 or TRBD2 (5 bases each). Germline V CDR1 and CDR2: SQVTM, ANQGSEA. The CDR3 contains 14 residues. V shed 4 bases and J shed 0 bases, with 10 bases lying between them. In DNA, the CDR3 is TGCAGCGTTGTGGGACGTCTAGCCAAAAACATTCAGTACTTC. Protein: CSVVGRLAKNIQYF.

Only a few counts were recorded for this clone. V and J are TRBV29-1 and TRBJ2-7; 9 bases align to TRBD1. CDR3 length: 14 residues. J was trimmed by 3 bases and V by 2 bases; bases with no gene match: 5. CDR1 and CDR2 from the germline V gene are SQVTM and ANQGSEA. CDR3 in amino acids: CSVETGTGYYEQYF. CDR3 sequence (DNA): TGCAGCGTTGAAACCGGGACAGGGTACTACGAGCAGTACTTC.

V and J are TRBV5-1 and TRBJ2-3; TRBD2 agrees at 7 bases. This CDR3 is 15 amino acids long. The ends lost 5 bases at V and 0 bases at J; junction bases unmatched: 6. Germline V gene data show CDR1 as SGHRS and CDR2 as YFSETQ. In DNA, the CDR3 is TGCGCCAGCAGGATCGGACTAGGGAGCACAGATACGCAGTATTTT. Translating it yields CASRIGLGSTDTQYF. Full variable domain (missing parts from reference TRBV5-1 and TRBJ2-3): KAGVTQTPRYLIKTRGQQVTLSCSPISGHRSVSWYQQTPGQGLQFLFEYFSETQRNKGNFPGRFSGRQFSNSRSEMNVSTLELGDSALYLCASRIGLGSTDTQYFGPGTRLTVL.

CDR3 nucleotide sequence: TGCAGCGTTCGAGTGGGGGGTGAAGCTTTCTTT. Encoded protein: CSVRVGGEAFF. The chain employs TRBV29-1 and TRBJ1-1; TRBD1 might be the D (5 bases). From germline, CDR1 is SQVTM and CDR2 ANQGSEA. V was cut by 5 bases and J by 7 bases, with 11 bases left in between. The CDR3 is 11 residues long.

The rearrangement uses TRBV29-1 and TRBJ2-1; possibly TRBD2 for D (6 bases). With 7 bases removed from V and 7 bases from J, the gap between germline ends came to 14 bases. The CDR3 loop spans 12 amino acids. CDR1 is SQVTM and CDR2 is ANQGSEA in the germline V gene. This CDR3 reads CSALRDLNEQFF. Written as DNA, the CDR3 is TGCAGCGCCCTGCGGGACTTAAATGAGCAGTTCTTC.

Only one count was recorded for this clone. The chain uses TRBV11-2 and TRBJ2-1; D uncertain. Trimming left V 3 bases short and J 0 bases short, with 12 bases between. The CDR3 sequence is 16 residues long. Germline assignment: CDR1 SGHAT and CDR2 FQNNGV. The CDR3 DNA reads as TGTGCCAGCAGCTTTCAGGCCTCCAGCTCCTACAATGAGCAGTTCTTC. It translates to CASSFQASSSYNEQFF.

V is TRBV30 and J is TRBJ2-7; maybe TRBD2 (6 bases). Germline values: CDR1 GTSNPN, CDR2 SVGIG (reference sequence). This CDR3 spans 12 amino acids. The V end was cut by 6 bases, the J end by 3 bases, with 12 bases between. CDR3 in DNA: TGTGCCTGCCAGCGGGCCGACTACGAGCAGTACTTC. Amino acid sequence: CACQRADYEQYF.

This clone was found a few times. This chain connects TRBV29-1 to TRBJ2-5, with no clear D. The CDR3 has 10 residues. The germline V and J ends were trimmed by 4 bases and 5 bases, with 5 bases remaining between them. In germline, CDR1 is SQVTM, CDR2 ANQGSEA. CDR3 in DNA: TGCAGCGTTGTCGCTGAGACCCAGTACTTC. This translates into CSVVAETQYF. The variable domain in full, completed from reference TRBV29-1 and TRBJ2-5, reads SAVISQKPSRDICQRGTSLTIQCQVDSQVTMMFWYRQQPGQSLTLIATANQGSEATYESGFVIDKFPISRPNLTFSTLTVSNMSPEDSSIYLCSVVAETQYFGPGTRLLVL.